Included here is one T cell receptor (beta chain) sequence, with context. Its antigen remains unidentified. One entry per CDR3 protein results from TCRdb running MiXCR on the RT-PCR reads. The sample has more than 150,000 distinct CDR3 sequences; around 9.2% are singletons. The data were obtained in a study of response to subunit inactivated influenza vaccine. V lost 1 base to trimming and J lost 1 base, with 10 bases between them. The CDR3 sequence is 15 residues long. The V gene's germline CDR1 is DFQATT and CDR2 SNEGSKA (reference sequence). General observations from the study: Few additional T cells are recruited per seasonal influenza vaccination, authors suggested.

The gene calls are TRBV20-1 and TRBJ2-2; the D is unclear. This sequence originates from a man between 50 and 59 years old who received an inactivated influenza vaccine. Here the sequenced sample was non-naive T cells sorted from PBMCs, taken on the day of vaccination. CDR3 amino acids: CSARVPVGNTGELFF. The CDR3 nucleotides read TGCAGTGCTAGAGTCCCCGTCGGGAACACCGGGGAGCTGTTTTTT.